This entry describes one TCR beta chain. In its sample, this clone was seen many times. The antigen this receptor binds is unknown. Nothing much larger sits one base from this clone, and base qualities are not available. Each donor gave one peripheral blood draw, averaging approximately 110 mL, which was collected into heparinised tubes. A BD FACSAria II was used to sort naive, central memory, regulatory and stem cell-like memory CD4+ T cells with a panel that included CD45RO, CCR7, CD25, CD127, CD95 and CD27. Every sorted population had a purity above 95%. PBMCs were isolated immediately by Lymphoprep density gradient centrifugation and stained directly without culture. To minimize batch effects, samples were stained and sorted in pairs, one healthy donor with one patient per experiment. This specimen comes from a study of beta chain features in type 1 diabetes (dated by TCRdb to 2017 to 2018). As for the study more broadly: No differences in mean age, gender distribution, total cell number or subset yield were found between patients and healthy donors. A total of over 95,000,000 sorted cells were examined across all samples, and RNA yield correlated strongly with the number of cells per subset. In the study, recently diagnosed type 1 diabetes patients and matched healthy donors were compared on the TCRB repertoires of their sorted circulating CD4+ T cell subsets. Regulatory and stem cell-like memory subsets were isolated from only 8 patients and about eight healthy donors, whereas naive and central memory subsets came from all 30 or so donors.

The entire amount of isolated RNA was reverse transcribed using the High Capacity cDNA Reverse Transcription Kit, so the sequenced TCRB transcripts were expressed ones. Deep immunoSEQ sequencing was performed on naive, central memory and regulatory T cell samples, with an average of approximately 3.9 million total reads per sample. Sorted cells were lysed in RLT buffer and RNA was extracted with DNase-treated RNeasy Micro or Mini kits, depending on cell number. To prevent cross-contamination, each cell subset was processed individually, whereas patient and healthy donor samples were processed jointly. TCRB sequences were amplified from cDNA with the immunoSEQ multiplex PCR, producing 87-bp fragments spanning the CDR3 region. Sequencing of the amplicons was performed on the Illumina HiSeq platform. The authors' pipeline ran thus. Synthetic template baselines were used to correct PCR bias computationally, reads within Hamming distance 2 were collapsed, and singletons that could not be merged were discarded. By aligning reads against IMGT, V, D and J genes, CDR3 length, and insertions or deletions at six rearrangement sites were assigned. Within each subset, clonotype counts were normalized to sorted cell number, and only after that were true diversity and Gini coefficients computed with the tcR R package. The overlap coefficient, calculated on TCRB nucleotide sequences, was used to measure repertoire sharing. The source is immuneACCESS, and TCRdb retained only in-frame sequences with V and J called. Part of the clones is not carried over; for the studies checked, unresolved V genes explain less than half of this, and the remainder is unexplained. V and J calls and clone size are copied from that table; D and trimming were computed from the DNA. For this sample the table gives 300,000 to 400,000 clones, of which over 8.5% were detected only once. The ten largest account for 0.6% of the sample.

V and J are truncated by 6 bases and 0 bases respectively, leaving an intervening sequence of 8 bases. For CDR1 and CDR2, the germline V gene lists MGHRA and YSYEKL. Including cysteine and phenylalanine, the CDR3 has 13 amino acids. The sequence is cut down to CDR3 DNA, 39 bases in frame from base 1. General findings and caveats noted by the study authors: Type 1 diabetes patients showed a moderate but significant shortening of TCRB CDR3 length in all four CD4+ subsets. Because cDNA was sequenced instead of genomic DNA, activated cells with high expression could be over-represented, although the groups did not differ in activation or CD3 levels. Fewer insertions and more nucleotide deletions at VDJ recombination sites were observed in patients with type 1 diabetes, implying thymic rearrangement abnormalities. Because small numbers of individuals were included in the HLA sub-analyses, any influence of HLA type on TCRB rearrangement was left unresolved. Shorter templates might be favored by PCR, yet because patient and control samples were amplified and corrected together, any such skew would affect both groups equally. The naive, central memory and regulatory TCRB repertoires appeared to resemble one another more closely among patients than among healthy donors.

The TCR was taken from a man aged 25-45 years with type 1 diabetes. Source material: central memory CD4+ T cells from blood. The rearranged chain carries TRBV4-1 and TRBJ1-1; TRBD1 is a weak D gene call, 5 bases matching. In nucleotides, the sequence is TGCGCCAGCAGAATCAGGGTGAACACTGAAGCTTTCTTT. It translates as CASRIRVNTEAFF.